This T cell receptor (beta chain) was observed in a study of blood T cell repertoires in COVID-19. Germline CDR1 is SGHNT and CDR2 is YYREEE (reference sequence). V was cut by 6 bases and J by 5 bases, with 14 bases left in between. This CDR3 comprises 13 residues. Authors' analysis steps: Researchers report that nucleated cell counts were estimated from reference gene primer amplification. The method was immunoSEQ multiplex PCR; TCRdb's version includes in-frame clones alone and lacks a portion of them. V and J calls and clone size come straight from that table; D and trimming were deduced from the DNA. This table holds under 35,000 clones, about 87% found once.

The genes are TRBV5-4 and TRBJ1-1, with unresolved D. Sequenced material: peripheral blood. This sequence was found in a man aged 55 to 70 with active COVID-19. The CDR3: CASIAIPGTEAFF. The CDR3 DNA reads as TGTGCCAGCATCGCAATACCGGGGACTGAAGCTTTCTTT.